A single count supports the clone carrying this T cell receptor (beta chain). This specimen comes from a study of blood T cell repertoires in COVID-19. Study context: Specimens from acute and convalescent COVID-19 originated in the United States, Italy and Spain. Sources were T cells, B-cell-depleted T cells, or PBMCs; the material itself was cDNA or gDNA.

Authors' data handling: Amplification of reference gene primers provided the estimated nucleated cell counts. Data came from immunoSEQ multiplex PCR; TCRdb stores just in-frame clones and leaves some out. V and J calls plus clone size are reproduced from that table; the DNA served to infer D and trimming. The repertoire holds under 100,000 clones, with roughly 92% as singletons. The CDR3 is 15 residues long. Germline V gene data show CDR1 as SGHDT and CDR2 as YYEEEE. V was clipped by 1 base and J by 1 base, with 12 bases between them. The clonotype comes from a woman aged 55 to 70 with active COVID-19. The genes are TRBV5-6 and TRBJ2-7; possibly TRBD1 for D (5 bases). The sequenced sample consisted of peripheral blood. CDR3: CASSLRGARSYEQYF. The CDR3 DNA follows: TGTGCCAGCAGCTTGAGGGGCGCCAGGTCCTACGAGCAGTACTTC.